The clone carrying this T cell receptor (beta chain) was detected a few times. Its antigen remains unidentified. The record originates from a study of T cells in narcolepsy. Looking at the study overall: Donors had narcolepsy type 1 or type 2, or were healthy controls.

Points from the study as a whole: Autoreactive HCRT-specific and TRIB2-specific clonotypes were marked in same-patient CSF-versus-blood CD4+ comparisons. In some patient and control memory CD4+ samples, autoreactive clones were absent. Autoreactive clonotypes reportedly recurred in blood of same and different patients, not controls.

Assay used: immunoSEQ multiplex PCR; TCRdb lists only in-frame clones, some missing. Here the sample spans tens of thousands of clones, 60% to 75% being singletons. V was trimmed by 5 bases and J by 0 bases, leaving 14 bases between them. Germline loops: CDR1 MNHEY, CDR2 SVGAGI. This CDR3 has 15 amino acids. The rearrangement joins TRBV6-5 to TRBJ2-7; D gene uncertain. The clonotype was recovered from a human donor in good health. The sample was memory (CD45RA-) CD4+ T cells from blood. The CDR3 here is CASSRSYSSSYEQYF. In DNA, the CDR3 is TGTGCCAGCAGTCGATCTTATTCTAGCTCCTACGAGCAGTACTTC.